This is a list of T cell receptor beta chains from one sample in a study of STAT5B mutations in CD4+ large granular lymphocyte leukemia. Sequencing used immunoSEQ multiplex PCR; TCRdb keeps in-frame clones, though not all of them. This table has more than 30,000 clones, less than 90% appearing once. Sequencing input: CD4+ T cells from blood buffy coats. These receptors were collected from a human donor in good health. Both conserved end residues are part of each CDR3. The order of the fields is J gene, V gene, clone size, D gene, CDR3 protein, CDR3 DNA. The D gene is left open where the match is weak. Clone size appears in some rows only: once, few, many, or a class for an expanded clone.

j_gene: TRBJ1-1; v_gene: TRBV6-6; abundance: once; d_gene: TRBD1; CDR3aa: CASRDDRGEAFF; CDR3nt: TGTGCCAGCAGGGACGACAGGGGAGAAGCTTTCTTT
j_gene: TRBJ2-7; v_gene: TRBV5-8; abundance: NA; d_gene: TRBD2; CDR3aa: CASSLGWTSGNYEQYF; CDR3nt: TGTGCCAGCAGCTTGGGGTGGACTAGCGGGAACTACGAGCAGTACTTC
j_gene: TRBJ2-4; v_gene: TRBV2; abundance: NA; d_gene: NA; CDR3aa: CASRETGVAKNIQYF; CDR3nt: TGTGCCAGCAGAGAGACAGGTGTAGCCAAAAACATTCAGTACTTC
j_gene: TRBJ1-1; v_gene: TRBV5-4; abundance: NA; d_gene: NA; CDR3aa: CAIWGGPNSNTEAFF; CDR3nt: TGTGCCATCTGGGGCGGACCTAACTCCAACACTGAAGCTTTCTTT
j_gene: TRBJ1-1; v_gene: TRBV5-1; abundance: NA; d_gene: TRBD1; CDR3aa: CASSLGQANTEAFF; CDR3nt: TGCGCCAGCAGCCTCGGACAGGCGAACACTGAAGCTTTCTTT
j_gene: TRBJ2-7; v_gene: TRBV5-6; abundance: NA; d_gene: TRBD2; CDR3aa: CASSLGLAGTYEQYF; CDR3nt: TGTGCCAGCAGCTTAGGGCTAGCGGGAACCTACGAGCAGTACTTC
j_gene: TRBJ2-1; v_gene: TRBV11-3; abundance: NA; d_gene: TRBD2; CDR3aa: CASSWTSTTYNEQFF; CDR3nt: TGTGCCAGCAGCTGGACTAGCACAACCTACAATGAGCAGTTCTTC
j_gene: TRBJ1-2; v_gene: TRBV30; abundance: NA; d_gene: NA; CDR3aa: CAWGAHWGEEYGYTF; CDR3nt: TGTGCCTGGGGGGCCCACTGGGGGGAAGAGTATGGCTACACCTTC
j_gene: TRBJ1-1; v_gene: TRBV28; abundance: NA; d_gene: TRBD1; CDR3aa: CASSTGGLNTEAFF; CDR3nt: TGTGCCAGCAGTACAGGGGGGCTAAACACTGAAGCTTTCTTT
j_gene: TRBJ2-3; v_gene: TRBV9; abundance: NA; d_gene: TRBD1; CDR3aa: CASSAWLQGDTDTQYF; CDR3nt: TGTGCCAGCAGCGCCTGGTTACAGGGGGACACAGATACGCAGTATTTT
j_gene: TRBJ2-7; v_gene: TRBV28; abundance: NA; d_gene: NA; CDR3aa: CASSLLTVSSYEQYF; CDR3nt: TGTGCCAGCAGTTTATTGACCGTTAGCTCCTACGAGCAGTACTTC
j_gene: TRBJ2-2; v_gene: TRBV28; abundance: NA; d_gene: NA; CDR3aa: CASSLGGYTGELFF; CDR3nt: TGTGCCAGCAGTTTGGGCGGCTACACCGGGGAGCTGTTTTTT
j_gene: TRBJ1-4; v_gene: TRBV10-3; abundance: NA; d_gene: NA; CDR3aa: CAISEEGYNEKLFF; CDR3nt: TGTGCCATCAGTGAGGAGGGGTATAATGAAAAACTGTTTTTT
j_gene: TRBJ2-7; v_gene: TRBV28; abundance: NA; d_gene: NA; CDR3aa: CASSLAGTSTYEQYF; CDR3nt: TGTGCCAGCAGTTTAGCCGGGACATCGACCTACGAGCAGTACTTC
j_gene: TRBJ2-7; v_gene: TRBV28; abundance: NA; d_gene: NA; CDR3aa: CASIPRGGRGISEQYF; CDR3nt: TGTGCCAGCATTCCGAGGGGGGGCAGGGGTATTAGCGAGCAGTACTTC
j_gene: TRBJ1-1; v_gene: TRBV28; abundance: NA; d_gene: NA; CDR3aa: CASSITGTMNTEAFF; CDR3nt: TGTGCCAGCAGTATTACGGGAACCATGAACACTGAAGCTTTCTTT
j_gene: TRBJ2-1; v_gene: TRBV6-1; abundance: NA; d_gene: NA; CDR3aa: CASSEQGGEQFF; CDR3nt: TGTGCCAGCAGTGAACAGGGGGGGGAGCAGTTCTTC